The clone carrying this TCR beta chain was observed a few times. This sample is drawn from a study of regulatory T cells in long-lasting Graves disease. Construction of the TCR beta libraries employed iRepertoire HTBI primers in conjunction with Arm-PCR of CDR3 regions. MiXCR, run by TCRdb on the multiplex PCR reads, gives a single entry per CDR3 protein. The sample shows about 470,000 distinct CDR3 sequences, 20% to 25% of them seen only once. Noted time point: persistent/refractory GD, antithyroid drugs over 5 years with positive TRAb. There was RNA extracted from PBMCs, and the TCR library was made from it. The clonotype was recovered from a female donor with Graves disease. Sequenced here: peripheral blood mononuclear cells (PBMCs), sampled when the disease was refractory, from a patient treated with antithyroid drugs.

CDR3 nucleotide sequence: TGTGCCAGCTCGCCGGGACCCCTAGGGTATGGCTACACCTTC. It translates to CASSPGPLGYGYTF. This chain uses TRBV6-1 with TRBJ1-2, with D possibly TRBD1 on 5 matching bases. CDR3 length: 14 amino acids. From germline, CDR1 is MNHNS and CDR2 SASEGT. The V gene lost 8 bases and the J gene lost 5 bases, with 18 bases spanning the gap.